This T cell receptor beta chain was sequenced in a study of blood T cells in healthy people across ages. The second PCR ran about 6 to 11 cycles with a sample-barcoded 5' primer and J-beta primers. MiXCR was run by TCRdb on the 5' RACE reads, yielding one entry per CDR3 protein. Seen here are 1.4 million or so distinct CDR3 sequences, 35% to 45% observed once, and the top ten hold about 4.1%. This clonotype was seen a few times. Aged roughly 6 to 90, donors were systemically healthy Caucasians from Russia. The CDR3 is made up of 15 amino acids. Between the trimmed V and J ends, which lost 0 bases and 4 bases, there was a span of 10 bases. Germline V gene data show CDR1 as SGHTA and CDR2 as FQGNSA.

The sequenced sample was blood. This receptor was identified in a woman aged 18 to 35 in good health. The rearrangement joins TRBV7-2 to TRBJ1-5; D is uncertain. This CDR3 is CASSLAGSGNQPQHF. The CDR3 DNA is TGTGCCAGCAGCTTAGCCGGTTCTGGGAATCAGCCCCAGCATTTT. Variable domain in full (rest from reference TRBV7-2 and TRBJ1-5): GAGVSQSPSNKVTEKGKDVELRCDPISGHTALYWYRQSLGQGLEFLIYFQGNSAPDKSGLPSDRFSAERTGGSVSTLTIQRTQQEDSAVYLCASSLAGSGNQPQHFGDGTRLSIL.